A selection of T cell receptor beta chains follows, all from one sample in a study of CXCR3-negative and CXCR3-positive naive CD8 T cells. Reanalyzing the 5' RACE reads, TCRdb keeps one entry per CDR3 protein, without DNA. This sample contains around 61,000 distinct CDR3 sequences. The sample comprised naive CXCR3+ CD8+ T cells from blood. These receptors were obtained from a human donor in good health. Some clones in this sample may be carry-over from other donors' samples. Each CDR3 is given with its conserved first and last residue.

V	J	CDR3
TRBV7-9	TRBJ2-5	CASSEGALGETQYF
TRBV6-5	TRBJ1-1	CASSYAVEDEAFF
TRBV9	TRBJ1-5	CASSVVGLGSNQPQHF
TRBV27	TRBJ1-2	CASRSENYGYTF
TRBV29-1	TRBJ2-7	CSVHLGTGGYEQYF
TRBV7-6	TRBJ2-3	CASSSKRGVPTDTQYF
TRBV5-1	TRBJ1-6	CASSLDFSSYNSPLHF
TRBV12-3/TRBV12-4	TRBJ2-5	CASSSGTSGYKETQYF
TRBV7-9	TRBJ2-7	CASSPVEGAFYEQYF
TRBV20-1	TRBJ2-7	CSVLLAGHSYEQYF
TRBV3-1	TRBJ2-5	CASGRLREETQYF
TRBV6-5	TRBJ2-1	CASSYALAGGRNEQFF
TRBV12-3/TRBV12-4	TRBJ2-5	CASSRTATQETQYF
TRBV25-1	TRBJ1-2	CASSEWVGTSDGYTF
TRBV21-1	TRBJ2-5	CASSKLPEQETQYF
TRBV28	TRBJ2-5	CASSSAGGSQETQYF
TRBV14	TRBJ1-2	CASSQTTETYGYTF
TRBV19	TRBJ1-5	CASSSLRSGSHQPQHF
TRBV7-3	TRBJ2-3	CASSLYGGTDTQYF
TRBV7-6	TRBJ2-7	CASSLDPDRPLIDEQYF
TRBV19	TRBJ2-1	CASSIGPPGYNEQFF
TRBV4-1	TRBJ2-7	CASSQPWGRDPYEQYF
TRBV11-3	TRBJ2-3	CASSLGTGYTDTQYF
TRBV28	TRBJ2-7	CASSLLTPGQPYEQYF
TRBV20-1	TRBJ2-3	CSASLRGLSTDTQYF
TRBV4-3	TRBJ1-2	CASSQEREGFYGYTF
TRBV14	TRBJ2-7	CASSRDSWLSEQYF
TRBV20-1	TRBJ2-5	CSAPLTPGLAALNQETQYF
TRBV27	TRBJ2-3	CASGGTVDTQYF
TRBV25-1	TRBJ2-7	CASRGTERYEQYF
TRBV7-3	TRBJ2-1	CASSLRGSDGSSYNEQFF
TRBV7-9	TRBJ2-7	CASSLGTEGYEQYF
TRBV12-5	TRBJ2-5	CASGSWTGTGDETQYF
TRBV15	TRBJ2-7	CATSTSRGLAGPYEQYF
TRBV6-2/TRBV6-3	TRBJ2-7	CASSYPPGPDAPYEQYF
TRBV28	TRBJ2-1	CASSQTSSYNEQFF
TRBV5-1	TRBJ2-7	CASSSIGGDSYEQYF
TRBV4-3	TRBJ1-2	CASSQEVDGYGYTF
TRBV4-3	TRBJ2-5	CASSPTGTGRQETQYF
TRBV4-3	TRBJ2-7	CASSPRMTQSSYEQYF
TRBV6-2/TRBV6-3	TRBJ2-7	CASSPGLAPHEQYF
TRBV25-1	TRBJ2-5	CASSEIQGMVVKEETQYF
TRBV12-5	TRBJ2-1	CASGTGRGGINEQFF
TRBV5-1	TRBJ2-7	CASSAGSLNEQYF
TRBV9	TRBJ2-7	CASSVVAGPYEQYF
TRBV7-6	TRBJ1-2	CASSSSPYGYDRDYGYTF
TRBV6-5	TRBJ2-5	CASSYSTSGIKETQYF
TRBV4-2	TRBJ2-7	CASSQLAGSYEQYF
TRBV7-9	TRBJ2-5	CASRFTSGGAEETQYF
TRBV20-1	TRBJ1-6	CSAMDRGGSPLHF
TRBV3-1	TRBJ2-7	CATGTVAYEQYF
TRBV29-1	TRBJ2-1	CSVLLAGGPVSYNEQFF
TRBV7-9	TRBJ1-1	CASTGTEFWGTEAFF
TRBV27	TRBJ2-1	CASSFAAEQFF
TRBV7-9	TRBJ2-7	CASSLGVSSYEQYF